The present TCR beta chain was sequenced within a study of T cells in Graves' hyperthyroidism and ophthalmopathy. There are 16 residues in the CDR3. Per the germline V gene, CDR1 is SQVTM and CDR2 is ANQGSEA. After removal of 2 bases from V and 1 base from J, the junction contained 3 bases not matched to a gene. Researchers amplified the TCR beta CDR3 regions from RNA transcripts. HTBI primers were employed in a first-round RT-PCR of the TCR CDR3. MiXCR, run by TCRdb on the multiplex PCR reads, gives a single entry per CDR3 protein. The sample has hundreds of thousands of distinct CDR3 sequences, roughly 40% seen once.

Material: blood. This chain joins TRBV29-1 and TRBJ2-6; 9 nucleotides align to TRBD1. This receptor was taken from a man aged 18 to 29 with Graves' hyperthyroidism. The CDR3 DNA reads TGCAGCGTTGAAACAGGGGGCCGGTCTGGGGCCAACGTCCTGACTTTC. It translates to CSVETGGRSGANVLTF.